Below are 15 T cell receptor beta chains sequenced from a single sample in a study of cytomegalovirus exposure and HLA in healthy donors. The PCR ran on 60 Vbeta and 13 Jbeta primers. The assay was immunoSEQ multiplex PCR, and TCRdb's table has in-frame clones only and misses some. The sample holds around 230,000 clones; about 77% are singletons and the top ten take about 0.45%. The specimen was PBMCs. These receptors all come from a boy aged 5-17 years in good health and CMV-seronegative.

The rearrangement uses TRBV2 and TRBJ2-3; 12 bases line up with TRBD2. This CDR3 comprises 16 residues. The trim removed 5 bases at V and 4 bases at J, leaving 7 bases unmatched. The germline gives CDR1 SNHLY, CDR2 FYNNEI. The CDR3 region is CASSPPTSGGADTQYF. CDR3 DNA sequence: TGTGCCAGCAGTCCACCGACTAGCGGGGGAGCAGATACGCAGTATTTT.

The chain combines TRBV29-1 with TRBJ2-5; TRBD2 matches 11 bases. The end of the DNA is better explained by TRBJ2-7, so the J call may be wrong. The CDR3 is 13 amino acids. Germline V lookup: CDR1 SQVTM, CDR2 ANQGSEA. The CDR3 nucleotides are TGCAGCGGGAGACTAGCGGGAACCTACGAGCAGTACTTC. Its protein is CSGRLAGTYEQYF.

V gene TRBV14 combines with J gene TRBJ1-1; TRBD1 aligns across 8 bases. V lost 1 base, J lost 8 bases, and 15 bases stayed unmatched. The CDR3 is 17 amino acids. Germline loops: CDR1 SGHDN, CDR2 FVKESK. The CDR3 sequence: CASSQGQGISGVSEAFF. Here the CDR3 DNA reads TGTGCCAGCAGCCAAGGACAGGGGATCTCCGGTGTTTCCGAAGCTTTCTTT.

This clone showed up just once. The J gene is TRBJ1-1, the V gene TRBV7-2; D unclear. This CDR3 is 16 amino acids long. The V and J ends lost 3 bases and 0 bases respectively, with 14 bases between them. Germline V gene lookup returns CDR1 SGHTA and CDR2 FQGNSA. The CDR3 loop is CASSFQAPDLNTEAFF. For the CDR3, the DNA is TGTGCCAGCAGCTTCCAGGCCCCGGATTTGAACACTGAAGCTTTCTTT. The entire variable domain, with the rest obtained from reference TRBV7-2 and TRBJ1-1, is as follows: GAGVSQSPSNKVTEKGKDVELRCDPISGHTALYWYRQSLGQGLEFLIYFQGNSAPDKSGLPSDRFSAERTGGSVSTLTIQRTQQEDSAVYLCASSFQAPDLNTEAFFGQGTRLTVV.

The V gene is TRBV11-2, the J gene TRBJ2-6, with a tentative D call TRBD1 (6 bases). This CDR3 has 17 residues. V lost 2 bases to trimming and J lost 1 base, with 12 bases between them. CDR1 SGHAT and CDR2 FQNNGV come from the germline V gene. Here the CDR3 reads CASSLTPRGSGANVLTF. CDR3 coding DNA: TGTGCCAGCAGCTTAACCCCCAGGGGTTCTGGGGCCAACGTCCTGACTTTC.

The sample holds a few counts of this clone. The rearrangement links TRBV11-1 to TRBJ1-1; D is undetermined. The CDR3 is 15 residues long. The germline V and J ends were trimmed by 1 base and 1 base, with 10 bases remaining between them. Germline loops: CDR1 SGHAT, CDR2 FQDESV (reference sequence). DNA of the CDR3: TGTGCCAGCAGCTTAGAATGGTTGGCGAACACTGAAGCTTTCTTT. Residues: CASSLEWLANTEAFF.

This chain joins TRBV30 and TRBJ2-7, with 9 bases aligning to TRBD2. Germline V gives CDR1 GTSNPN, CDR2 SVGIG (reference sequence). The CDR3 totals 16 residues. V shed 0 bases, J shed 5 bases, and the junction held 11 bases outside the gene matches. CDR3 protein: CAWSVGVGTSLHEQYF. The CDR3 region has the DNA TGTGCCTGGAGTGTAGGTGTGGGGACTAGCTTACACGAGCAGTACTTC.

J is TRBJ2-7 and V is TRBV5-1, with 10 bases that match TRBD2. With 0 bases clipped from V and 2 bases from J, the junction kept 2 bases outside the gene matches. The germline CDR1 and CDR2 sequences are SGHRS and YFSETQ. There are 15 residues in the CDR3. In DNA, the CDR3 is TGCGCCAGCAGCTTGGGGACTAGCGGAACCTACGAGCAGTACTTC. Its protein product is CASSLGTSGTYEQYF.

The genes are TRBV11-2 and TRBJ2-5; 9 nucleotides match TRBD2. The CDR3 spans 13 residues. CDR1 SGHAT and CDR2 FQNNGV come from the germline V gene. The V gene end was trimmed by 7 bases and the J gene end by 4 bases; junction bases not matched to a gene: 4. Here the CDR3 reads CASIQAGGETQYF. The CDR3 DNA is TGTGCCAGCATCCAAGCGGGAGGAGAGACCCAGTACTTC.

V is TRBV7-2 and J is TRBJ2-3, with 7 bases identical to TRBD2. The J segment lost 4 bases and the V segment lost 4 bases, leaving 5 bases of the junction unmatched. Germline CDR1 SGHTA, CDR2 FQGNSA. The CDR3 consists of 14 residues. In DNA form, the CDR3 reads TGTGCCAGCAGCTCTTGGACTAGACCAGATACGCAGTATTTT. As protein: CASSSWTRPDTQYF.

The V gene is TRBV5-1, the J gene TRBJ2-2; D perhaps matches TRBD1 (6 bases). The germline V gene has CDR1 SGHRS and CDR2 YFSETQ. V was cut by 0 bases and J by 4 bases, with 16 bases left in between. This CDR3 comprises 17 residues. The DNA for the CDR3 is TGCGCCAGCAGCTTGGAAGGGGGTTTAGGTACCACCGGGGAGCTGTTTTTT. Residues: CASSLEGGLGTTGELFF.

J is TRBJ2-3 and V is TRBV7-2; 7 bases align to TRBD2. V lost 1 base and J lost 4; bases outside the gene matches: 8. This CDR3 region has 16 residues. Germline-derived CDR1 and CDR2 are SGHTA and FQGNSA. For the CDR3, the DNA is TGTGCCAGCAGCTTAGGTCCCCGCGGGGGAGCAGATACGCAGTATTTT. It yields the protein CASSLGPRGGADTQYF.

This chain uses TRBV2 with TRBJ2-7; 7 bases line up with TRBD1. The CDR3 contains 14 residues. CDR1 and CDR2 (germline): SNHLY, FYNNEI. J was trimmed by 0 bases and V by 7 bases; bases with no gene match: 6. The CDR3 coding sequence is TGTGCCAGCATGTGGGACAGCCCCTCCTACGAGCAGTACTTC. Its protein is CASMWDSPSYEQYF. The full variable domain, its missing parts supplied by reference TRBV2 and TRBJ2-7, is EPEVTQTPSHQVTQMGQEVILRCVPISNHLYFYWYRQILGQKVEFLVSFYNNEISEKSEIFDDQFSVERPDGSNFTLKIRSTKLEDSAMYFCASMWDSPSYEQYFGPGTRLTVT.

This sequence joins TRBV6-1 and TRBJ1-4; weak D call: TRBD1 (5 bases). The V end lost 3 bases, the J end lost 3 bases, and 8 bases lay between the germline ends. Germline lookup yields CDR1 MNHNS and CDR2 SASEGT. This CDR3 spans 14 amino acids. CDR3 DNA: TGTGCCAGCAGTGATAGGGGTCCTAATGAAAAACTGTTTTTT. It yields the protein CASSDRGPNEKLFF.

V gene TRBV14 combines with J gene TRBJ2-7, with D uncertain. The V gene's germline CDR1 is SGHDN and CDR2 FVKESK. V dropped 5 bases and J dropped 1 base, with 9 bases sitting between them. CDR3 length: 13 amino acids. CDR3 sequence (DNA): TGTGCCAGCAGCTCTGGGCATTCCTACGAGCAGTACTTC. As protein: CASSSGHSYEQYF.